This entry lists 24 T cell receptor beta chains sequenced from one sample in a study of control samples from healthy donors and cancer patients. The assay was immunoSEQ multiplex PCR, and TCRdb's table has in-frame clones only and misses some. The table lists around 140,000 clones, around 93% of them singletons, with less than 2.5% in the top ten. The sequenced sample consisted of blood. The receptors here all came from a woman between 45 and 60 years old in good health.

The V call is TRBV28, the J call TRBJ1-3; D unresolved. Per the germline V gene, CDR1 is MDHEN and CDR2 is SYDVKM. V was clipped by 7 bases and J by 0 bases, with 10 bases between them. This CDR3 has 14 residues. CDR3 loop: CASKLPNSGNTIYF. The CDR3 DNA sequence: TGTGCCAGCAAGCTGCCCAACTCTGGAAACACCATATATTTT.

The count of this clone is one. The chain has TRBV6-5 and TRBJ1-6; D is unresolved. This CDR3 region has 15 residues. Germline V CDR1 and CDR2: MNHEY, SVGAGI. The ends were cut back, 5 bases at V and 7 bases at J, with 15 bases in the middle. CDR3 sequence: CASSPRLGGNSPLHF. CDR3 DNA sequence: TGTGCCAGCAGTCCAAGACTGGGCGGGAATTCACCCCTCCACTTT.

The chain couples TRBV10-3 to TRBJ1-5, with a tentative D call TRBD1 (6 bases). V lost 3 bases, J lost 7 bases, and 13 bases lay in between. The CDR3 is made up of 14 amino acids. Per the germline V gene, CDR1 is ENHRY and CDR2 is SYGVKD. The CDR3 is CAISDEQGKQPQHF. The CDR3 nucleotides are TGTGCCATCAGTGATGAACAGGGAAAGCAGCCCCAGCATTTT.

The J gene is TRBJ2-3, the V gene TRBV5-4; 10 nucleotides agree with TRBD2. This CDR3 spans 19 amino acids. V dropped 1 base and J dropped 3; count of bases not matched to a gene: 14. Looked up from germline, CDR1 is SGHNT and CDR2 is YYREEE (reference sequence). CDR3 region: CASSLLKASGSRGTDTQYF. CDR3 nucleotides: TGTGCCAGCAGCTTGCTCAAGGCTAGCGGGAGTCGTGGAACAGATACGCAGTATTTT.

This chain's CDR3 is CASSPSRARTEAFF. The CDR3 DNA reads as TGTGCCAGCAGCCCGAGTCGCGCACGAACTGAAGCTTTCTTT. The chain joins TRBV9 to TRBJ1-1; D not resolved. Germline CDR1 is SGDLS and CDR2 is YYNGEE. This CDR3 has 14 amino acids. Trimming removed 4 bases from V and 5 bases from J, with 15 bases in between.

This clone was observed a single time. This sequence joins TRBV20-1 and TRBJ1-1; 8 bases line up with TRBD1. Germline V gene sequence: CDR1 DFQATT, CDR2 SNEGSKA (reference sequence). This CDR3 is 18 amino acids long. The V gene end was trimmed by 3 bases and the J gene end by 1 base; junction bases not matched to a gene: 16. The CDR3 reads CSASGTGLVTVPNTEAFF. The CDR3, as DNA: TGCAGTGCTAGTGGGACAGGCCTTGTTACGGTACCGAACACTGAAGCTTTCTTT.

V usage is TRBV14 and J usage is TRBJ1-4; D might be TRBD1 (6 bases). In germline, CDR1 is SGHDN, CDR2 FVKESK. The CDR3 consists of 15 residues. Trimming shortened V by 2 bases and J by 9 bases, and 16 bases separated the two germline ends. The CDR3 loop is CASSQIGGRWKKLFF. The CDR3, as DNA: TGTGCCAGCAGCCAAATTGGGGGGCGGTGGAAAAAACTGTTTTTT.

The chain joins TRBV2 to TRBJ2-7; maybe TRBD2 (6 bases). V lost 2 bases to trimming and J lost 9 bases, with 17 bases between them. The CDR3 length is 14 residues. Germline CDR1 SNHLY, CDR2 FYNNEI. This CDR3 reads CASSEHRDSGGQYF. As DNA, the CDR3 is TGTGCCAGCAGTGAACACCGGGACTCCGGTGGGCAGTACTTC.

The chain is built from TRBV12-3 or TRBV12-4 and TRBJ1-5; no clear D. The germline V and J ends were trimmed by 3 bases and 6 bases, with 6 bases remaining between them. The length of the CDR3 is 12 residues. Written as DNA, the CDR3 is TGTGCCAGCAGTTTGTCGGGTCAGCCCCAGCATTTT. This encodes CASSLSGQPQHF.

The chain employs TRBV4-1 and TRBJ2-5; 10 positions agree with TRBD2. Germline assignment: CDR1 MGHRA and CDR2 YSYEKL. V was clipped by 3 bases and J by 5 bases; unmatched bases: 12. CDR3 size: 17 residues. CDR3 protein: CASSHLIPLAGIETQYF. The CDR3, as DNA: TGCGCCAGCAGCCACCTCATACCACTAGCGGGAATTGAGACCCAGTACTTC.

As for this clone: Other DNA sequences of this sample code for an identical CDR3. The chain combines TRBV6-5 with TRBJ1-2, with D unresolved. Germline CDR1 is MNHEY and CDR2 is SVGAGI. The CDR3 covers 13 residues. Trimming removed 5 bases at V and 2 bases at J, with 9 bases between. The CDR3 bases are TGTGCCAGCAGTCCCGACAAGAACTATGGCTACACCTTC. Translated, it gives CASSPDKNYGYTF.

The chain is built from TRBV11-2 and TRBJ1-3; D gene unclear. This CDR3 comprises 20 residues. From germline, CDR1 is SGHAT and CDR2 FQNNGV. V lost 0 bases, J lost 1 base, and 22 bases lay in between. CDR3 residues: CASSLDQKGRGSGSGNTIYF. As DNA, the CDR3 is TGTGCCAGCAGCTTAGATCAGAAGGGTAGAGGCTCTGGGTCTGGAAACACCATATATTTT.

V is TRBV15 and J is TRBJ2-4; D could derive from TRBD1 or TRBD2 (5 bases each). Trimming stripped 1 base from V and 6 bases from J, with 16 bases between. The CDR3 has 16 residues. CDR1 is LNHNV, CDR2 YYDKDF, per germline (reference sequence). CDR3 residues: CATSRAAQGGGNIQYF. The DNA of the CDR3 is TGTGCCACCAGCAGAGCGGCGCAGGGTGGGGGAAACATTCAGTACTTC.

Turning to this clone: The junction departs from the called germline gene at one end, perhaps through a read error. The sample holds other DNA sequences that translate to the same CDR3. CDR3 sequence: CASSLGNGDTEAFF. The DNA of the CDR3 is TGCGCCAGCAGTTTGGGAAACGGCGACACTGAAGCTTTCTTT. The V and J genes are TRBV5-1 and TRBJ1-1; D unclear. This CDR3 spans 14 amino acids. The V gene's germline CDR1 is SGHRS and CDR2 YFSETQ.

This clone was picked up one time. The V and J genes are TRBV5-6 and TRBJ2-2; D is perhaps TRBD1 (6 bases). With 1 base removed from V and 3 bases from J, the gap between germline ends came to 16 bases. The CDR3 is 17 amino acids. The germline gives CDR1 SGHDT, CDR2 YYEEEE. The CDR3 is CASSLWYRERDTGELFF. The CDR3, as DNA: TGTGCCAGCAGCTTGTGGTACAGGGAACGGGACACCGGGGAGCTGTTTTTT.

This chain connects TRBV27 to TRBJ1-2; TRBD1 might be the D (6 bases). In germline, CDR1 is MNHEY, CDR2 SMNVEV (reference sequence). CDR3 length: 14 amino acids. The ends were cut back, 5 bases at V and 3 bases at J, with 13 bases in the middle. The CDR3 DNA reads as TGTGCCAGCAGTCAGTGGGGGCCTGACTATGGCTACACCTTC. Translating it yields CASSQWGPDYGYTF.

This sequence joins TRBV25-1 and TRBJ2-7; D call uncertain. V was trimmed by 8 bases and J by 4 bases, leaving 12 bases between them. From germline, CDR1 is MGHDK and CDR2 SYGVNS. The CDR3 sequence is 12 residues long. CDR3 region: CASADIFYEQYF. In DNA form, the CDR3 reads TGTGCCAGCGCAGACATATTTTACGAGCAGTACTTC.

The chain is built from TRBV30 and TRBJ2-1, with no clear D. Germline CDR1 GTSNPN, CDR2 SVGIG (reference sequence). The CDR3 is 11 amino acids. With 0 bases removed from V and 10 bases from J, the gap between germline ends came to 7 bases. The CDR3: CAWSVRVEQFF. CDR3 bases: TGTGCCTGGAGTGTGAGAGTGGAGCAGTTCTTC.

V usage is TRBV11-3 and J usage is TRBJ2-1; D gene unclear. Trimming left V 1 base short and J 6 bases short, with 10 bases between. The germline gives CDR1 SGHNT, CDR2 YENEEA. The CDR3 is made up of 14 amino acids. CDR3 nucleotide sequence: TGTGCCAGCAGCTTAGGCGAGCGCGCCAATGAGCAGTTCTTC. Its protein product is CASSLGERANEQFF.

CDR3 nucleotide sequence: TGTGCCAGCAGTTTATCTACTTACACTGAAGCTTTCTTT. Its protein product is CASSLSTYTEAFF. The chain combines TRBV28 with TRBJ1-1; D is unresolved. Germline lookup yields CDR1 MDHEN and CDR2 SYDVKM. Trimming stripped 1 base from V and 3 bases from J, with 6 bases between. The length of the CDR3 is 13 residues.

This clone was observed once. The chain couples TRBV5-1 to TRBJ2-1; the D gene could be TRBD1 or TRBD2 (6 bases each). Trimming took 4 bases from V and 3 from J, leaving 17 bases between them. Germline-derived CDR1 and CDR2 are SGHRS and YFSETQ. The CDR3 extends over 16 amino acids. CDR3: CASSGGTGSLYNEQFF. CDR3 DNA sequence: TGCGCCAGCAGCGGGGGCACCGGGAGTCTCTACAATGAGCAGTTCTTC.

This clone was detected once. The CDR3 is CASSRTAGNTIYF. In nucleotides, the CDR3 is TGCGCCAGCAGTCGGACTGCTGGAAACACCATATATTTT. The chain is built from TRBV10-1 and TRBJ1-3; D is unresolved. The germline V gene has CDR1 WNHNN and CDR2 SYGVQD (reference sequence). With 5 bases removed from V and 2 bases from J, the gap between germline ends came to 7 bases. The length of the CDR3 is 13 residues.

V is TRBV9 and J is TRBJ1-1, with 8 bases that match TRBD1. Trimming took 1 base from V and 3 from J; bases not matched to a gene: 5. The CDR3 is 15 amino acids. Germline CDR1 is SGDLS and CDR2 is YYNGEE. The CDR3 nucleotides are TGTGCCAGCAGCGTAAGGACAGGGCGGGACACTGAAGCTTTCTTT. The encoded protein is CASSVRTGRDTEAFF.

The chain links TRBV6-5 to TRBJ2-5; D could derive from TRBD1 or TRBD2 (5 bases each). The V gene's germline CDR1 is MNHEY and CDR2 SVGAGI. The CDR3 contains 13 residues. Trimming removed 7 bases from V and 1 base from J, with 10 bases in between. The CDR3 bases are TGTGCCAGCACTTGGGACGGCCAAGAGACCCAGTACTTC. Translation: CASTWDGQETQYF.